These 24 T cell receptor beta chains share one sample of origin, sequenced in a study of blood T cell repertoires in COVID-19. Repertoires were generated with immunoSEQ multiplex PCR, while TCRdb's copy carries only in-frame clones and drops some. Of 300,000 to 450,000 clones listed, roughly 86% are singletons. The sequencing sample was made of peripheral blood. The receptors originated from a human donor in a cohort sampled during active COVID-19.

The V gene is TRBV6-6, the J gene TRBJ1-1; D remains unclear. V gave up 7 bases and J gave up 1 base, with 31 bases separating them. Germline V CDR1 and CDR2: MNHNY, SVGAGI (reference sequence). This CDR3 is built from 20 residues. CDR3 region: CASIYEWVSEGIPRNTEAFF. For the CDR3, the DNA is TGTGCCAGCATCTACGAATGGGTTAGCGAAGGGATTCCGCGGAACACTGAAGCTTTCTTT.

This rearrangement joins TRBV25-1 to TRBJ1-6; D might be TRBD1 (6 bases). The CDR3 loop spans 13 amino acids. Germline lookup yields CDR1 MGHDK and CDR2 SYGVNS. The V and J ends lost 2 bases and 11 bases respectively, with 10 bases between them. The CDR3 bases are TGTGCCAGCAGTGAACCCACAGGGACACCCCTCCACTTT. It is translated as CASSEPTGTPLHF.

This clone has just a few counts. The chain carries TRBV27 and TRBJ2-7; 8 bases agree with TRBD1. Germline lookup yields CDR1 MNHEY and CDR2 SMNVEV (reference sequence). The CDR3 consists of 14 residues. V dropped 9 bases and J dropped 0; count of bases not matched to a gene: 7. CDR3 amino acids: CASKTGGISYEQYF. CDR3 coding DNA: TGTGCCAGTAAAACAGGGGGTATCTCCTACGAGCAGTACTTC.

In its sample, this clone was seen once. The V call is TRBV28, the J call TRBJ2-7; 9 bases are a match to TRBD1. The junction had 3 bases not matched to a gene; V was cut back by 7 bases and J by 2 bases. CDR3 length: 13 amino acids. Germline CDR1 reads MDHEN; CDR2 reads SYDVKM. CDR3 bases: TGTGCCAGCAACCGGGACAGGGCCTACGAGCAGTACTTC. It is translated as CASNRDRAYEQYF.

The CDR3 sequence is CASSIQGVREQFF. Written as DNA, the CDR3 is TGCGCCAGCAGCATCCAAGGGGTCCGCGAGCAGTTCTTC. The genes are TRBV5-1 and TRBJ2-1; D might be TRBD1 (5 bases). V lost 4 bases and J lost 10, with 15 bases in between. CDR1 is SGHRS and CDR2 is YFSETQ in the germline V gene. The CDR3 loop spans 13 amino acids.

This clone has more than one count but fewer than ten. The chain uses TRBV29-1 and TRBJ2-5, with D possibly being TRBD2 (6 bases). Germline lookup yields CDR1 SQVTM and CDR2 ANQGSEA. The CDR3 is made up of 13 amino acids. The ends were cut back, 6 bases at V and 2 bases at J, with 13 bases in the middle. The DNA for the CDR3 is TGCAGCGTCAAAGCCGGGACTCAAGAGACCCAGTACTTC. Translation: CSVKAGTQETQYF.

The chain is built from TRBV7-9 and TRBJ2-5, with 8 bases matching TRBD1. Unmatched junction bases numbered 15, after V lost 5 bases and J lost 7 bases. The germline gives CDR1 SEHNR, CDR2 FQNEAQ (reference sequence). This CDR3 spans 16 amino acids. The chain's CDR3 is CASSLLGQGAWGTQYF. The CDR3 region has the DNA TGTGCCAGCAGCCTGCTCGGGCAGGGGGCCTGGGGGACCCAGTACTTC.

The V call is TRBV9, the J call TRBJ2-3; D gene ambiguous. CDR3 length equals 15 residues. The ends were cut back, 3 bases at V and 4 bases at J, with 15 bases in the middle. Germline CDR1 and CDR2: SGDLS and YYNGEE. The CDR3 nucleotides read TGTGCCAGCAGCGCCCGTCTTCTAACGCCAGATACGCAGTATTTT. Its translation is CASSARLLTPDTQYF.

The sample holds one count of this clone. The rearrangement uses TRBV6-5 and TRBJ2-7, with 7 bases that match TRBD1. The CDR3 extends over 13 amino acids. Trimming cost V 6 bases and J 4 bases; bases outside gene matches: 6. Germline lookup yields CDR1 MNHEY and CDR2 SVGAGI. The CDR3 nucleotides are TGTGCCAGCAGCAGAGGGGGCGGTTACGAGCAGTACTTC. It yields the protein CASSRGGGYEQYF.

The chain is built from TRBV11-2 and TRBJ1-2; no clear D gene. V lost 4 bases and J lost 4, with 7 bases in between. Germline values: CDR1 SGHAT, CDR2 FQNNGV. This CDR3 is built from 12 residues. The CDR3 DNA is TGTGCCAGCAGCTCAGACCTCTATGGCTACACCTTC. It translates to CASSSDLYGYTF.

V is TRBV6-4 and J is TRBJ2-3; TRBD2 agrees at 7 bases. Unmatched junction bases numbered 3, after V lost 0 bases and J lost 3 bases. The CDR3 is 15 amino acids. Germline CDR1 is MRHNA and CDR2 is SNTAGT. The chain's CDR3 is CASSDSGSGTDTQYF. The DNA of the CDR3 is TGTGCCAGCAGTGACTCGGGTAGCGGGACAGATACGCAGTATTTT.

This sequence joins TRBV19 and TRBJ2-1; 9 nucleotides align to TRBD1. CDR1 LNHDA and CDR2 SQIVND come from the germline V gene (reference sequence). Unmatched junction bases numbered 13, after V lost 6 bases and J lost 4 bases. The CDR3 consists of 17 residues. CDR3 residues: CASRRIFNRGPYNEQFF. The DNA for the CDR3 is TGTGCCAGTAGGCGTATATTCAACAGGGGGCCATACAATGAGCAGTTCTTC.

About this clone: At one end, the junction sequence differs from germline, possibly due to a read error. This sequence joins TRBV9 and TRBJ1-6, with D possibly TRBD1 on 5 matching bases. CDR1 SGDLS and CDR2 YYNGEE come from the germline V gene. This CDR3 is 14 amino acids long. The DNA of the CDR3 is TGTGCCAGCAGTGTAGGGGCGGCGGGCTCACCCCTCCACTTT. This codes for CASSVGAAGSPLHF. Full variable domain (remainder filled in from reference TRBV9 and TRBJ1-6): DSGVTQTPKHLITATGQRVTLRCSPRSGDLSVYWYQQSLDQGLQFLIQYYNGEERAKGNILERFSAQQFPDLHSELNLSSLELGDSALYFCASSVGAAGSPLHFGNGTRLTVT.

J is TRBJ1-5 and V is TRBV4-1, with TRBD1 matching 8 bases. Per germline, CDR1 MGHRA and CDR2 YSYEKL. The CDR3 extends over 13 amino acids. Germline trimming cut 0 bases from V and 12 bases from J; bases unmatched to any gene: 4. The CDR3 sequence is CASSQDTGGLQHF. In nucleotides, the CDR3 is TGCGCCAGCAGCCAAGACACAGGGGGGCTCCAGCATTTT.

The count of this clone is one. The rearrangement joins TRBV6-5 to TRBJ1-6, with TRBD1 as a possible D gene (5 bases). Germline CDR1 is MNHEY and CDR2 is SVGAGI. Between the trimmed V and J ends, which lost 10 bases and 7 bases, there was a span of 17 bases. The CDR3 extends over 14 amino acids. CDR3 DNA: TGTGCCACCACTCGGGGGTCGGGGAATTCACCCCTCCACTTT. This encodes CATTRGSGNSPLHF.

The chain uses TRBV9 and TRBJ2-3, with D possibly matching TRBD2 (6 bases). The germline V gene has CDR1 SGDLS and CDR2 YYNGEE. CDR3 length equals 16 residues. Trimming shortened V by 0 bases and J by 0 bases, and 11 bases separated the two germline ends. The CDR3 region is CASSVEAGISTDTQYF. CDR3 coding DNA: TGTGCCAGCAGCGTAGAGGCGGGGATAAGCACAGATACGCAGTATTTT. Full variable domain (outside the CDR3, taken from reference TRBV9 and TRBJ2-3): DSGVTQTPKHLITATGQRVTLRCSPRSGDLSVYWYQQSLDQGLQFLIQYYNGEERAKGNILERFSAQQFPDLHSELNLSSLELGDSALYFCASSVEAGISTDTQYFGPGTRLTVL.

The chain carries TRBV25-1 and TRBJ2-5; 9 nucleotides line up with TRBD1. The trim removed 3 bases at V and 5 bases at J, leaving 7 bases unmatched. The CDR3 is 15 residues long. Germline CDR1 is MGHDK and CDR2 is SYGVNS. The CDR3 region has the DNA TGTGCCAGCAGTGAGACAAGGACAGGGGAGGAGACCCAGTACTTC. Its protein is CASSETRTGEETQYF.

The chain employs TRBV11-2 and TRBJ2-7; 10 nucleotides match TRBD1. The V and J ends lost 1 base and 6 bases, in that order; junction bases with no gene match: 3. The CDR3 consists of 14 residues. Germline-derived CDR1 and CDR2 are SGHAT and FQNNGV. For the CDR3, the DNA is TGTGCCAGCAGCTTAGGACAGGGGGCTGGCGAGCAGTACTTC. Its protein is CASSLGQGAGEQYF. The full variable domain, rest sourced from reference TRBV11-2 and TRBJ2-7, is EAGVAQSPRYKIIEKRQSVAFWCNPISGHATLYWYQQILGQGPKLLIQFQNNGVVDDSQLPKDRFSAERLKGVDSTLKIQPAKLEDSAVYLCASSLGQGAGEQYFGPGTRLTVT.

The V call is TRBV21-1, the J call TRBJ2-7; the D call of TRBD2 is as the table states it, not checked on the DNA. TRBV21-1 is assigned pseudogene status. The CDR3 has 19 residues. The CDR3 here is CASSKVEAGSSGRSYEQYF. The CDR3 coding sequence is TGTGCCAGCAGCAAAGTCGAGGCGGGATCCTCCGGTAGGTCCTACGAGCAGTACTTC.

CDR3 loop: CASSSMDSGLEQAPFEDTQYF. CDR3 bases: TGCGCCAGCAGCTCCATGGACAGTGGGCTGGAACAGGCCCCTTTCGAGGATACGCAGTATTTT. The chain has TRBV5-1 and TRBJ2-3; D may be TRBD1 (6 bases). This CDR3 is built from 21 residues. V lost 3 bases and J 6 bases, leaving 35 bases between the germline ends. The V gene's germline CDR1 is SGHRS and CDR2 YFSETQ.

This clone has only a few counts. The chain joins TRBV9 to TRBJ2-5; 15 bases align to TRBD2. The junction had 10 bases not matched to a gene; V was cut back by 3 bases and J by 10 bases. This CDR3 contains 16 residues. Germline-derived CDR1 and CDR2 are SGDLS and YYNGEE. The CDR3 protein is CASSEGLAGGQEGQYF. CDR3 sequence (DNA): TGTGCCAGCAGCGAGGGACTAGCGGGGGGCCAAGAGGGCCAGTACTTC.

The chain uses TRBV7-2 and TRBJ1-1, with D uncertain. Germline values: CDR1 SGHTA, CDR2 FQGNSA. Deletions cut 1 base from V and 0 bases from J, with 9 bases between. This CDR3 is 15 amino acids long. Here the CDR3 DNA reads TGTGCCAGCAGCTTAGTAAGCCCTGTGAACACTGAAGCTTTCTTT. Its protein product is CASSLVSPVNTEAFF.

V usage is TRBV18 and J usage is TRBJ1-2, with D perhaps TRBD1 (5 bases). V dropped 5 bases and J dropped 4 bases, with 14 bases sitting between them. Germline values: CDR1 KGHSH, CDR2 LQKENI. This CDR3 is 14 amino acids long. The CDR3 here is CASSGTNFFYGYTF. The CDR3 coding sequence is TGTGCCAGCTCAGGGACTAACTTCTTCTATGGCTACACCTTC.

Only a few counts were recorded for this clone. The chain couples TRBV9 to TRBJ2-2; possibly TRBD1 for D (5 bases). The V and J ends lost 0 bases and 2 bases respectively, with 11 bases between them. The germline V gene encodes CDR1 SGDLS and CDR2 YYNGEE. CDR3 length equals 16 residues. CDR3 DNA: TGTGCCAGCAGCGTAGCTAGGGGCCCTAACACCGGGGAGCTGTTTTTT. Translating it yields CASSVARGPNTGELFF.